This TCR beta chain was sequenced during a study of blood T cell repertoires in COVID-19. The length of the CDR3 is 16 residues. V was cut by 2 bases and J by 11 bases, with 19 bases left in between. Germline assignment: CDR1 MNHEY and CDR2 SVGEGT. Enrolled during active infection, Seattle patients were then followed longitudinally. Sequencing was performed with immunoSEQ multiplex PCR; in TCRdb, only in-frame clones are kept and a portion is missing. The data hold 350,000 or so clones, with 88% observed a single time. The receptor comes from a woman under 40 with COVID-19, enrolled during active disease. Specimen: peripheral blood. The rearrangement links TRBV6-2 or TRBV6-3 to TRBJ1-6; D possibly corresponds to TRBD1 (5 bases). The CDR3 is CASSYRYQRQSAPLHF. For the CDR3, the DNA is TGTGCCAGCAGTTACCGATACCAACGACAGTCTGCACCCCTCCACTTT.